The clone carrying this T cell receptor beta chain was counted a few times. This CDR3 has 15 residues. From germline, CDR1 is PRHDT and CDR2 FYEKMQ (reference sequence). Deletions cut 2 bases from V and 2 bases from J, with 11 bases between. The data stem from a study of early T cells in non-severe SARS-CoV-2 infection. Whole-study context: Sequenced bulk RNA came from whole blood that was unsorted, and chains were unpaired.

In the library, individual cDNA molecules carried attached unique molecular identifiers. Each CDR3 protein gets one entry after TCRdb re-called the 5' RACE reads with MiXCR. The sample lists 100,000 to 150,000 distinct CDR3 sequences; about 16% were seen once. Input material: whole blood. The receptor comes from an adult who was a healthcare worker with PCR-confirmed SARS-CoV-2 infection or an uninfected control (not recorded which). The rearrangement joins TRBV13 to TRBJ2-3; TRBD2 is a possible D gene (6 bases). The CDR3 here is CASSLRDSLTDTQYF. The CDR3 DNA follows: TGTGCCAGCAGCTTAAGGGACTCACTCACAGATACGCAGTATTTT.